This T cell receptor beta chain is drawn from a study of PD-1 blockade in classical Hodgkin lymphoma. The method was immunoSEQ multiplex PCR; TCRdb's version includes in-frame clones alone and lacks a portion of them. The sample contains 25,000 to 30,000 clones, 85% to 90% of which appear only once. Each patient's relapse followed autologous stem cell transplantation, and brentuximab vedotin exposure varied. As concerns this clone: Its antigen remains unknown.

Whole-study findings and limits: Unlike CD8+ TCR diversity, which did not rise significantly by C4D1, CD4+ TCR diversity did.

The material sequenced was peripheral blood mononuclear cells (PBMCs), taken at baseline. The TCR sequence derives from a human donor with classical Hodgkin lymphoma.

For the CDR3, the DNA is TGTGCCAGCAGCAAGGGACTAGCGGGAGCTTCCTTAAATGAGCAGTTCTTC. This encodes CASSKGLAGASLNEQFF. The rearrangement uses TRBV9 and TRBJ2-1; TRBD2 matches at 14 bases. The CDR3 is made up of 17 amino acids. J was trimmed by 7 bases and V by 4 bases; bases with no gene match: 10. The germline CDR1 and CDR2 sequences are SGDLS and YYNGEE.